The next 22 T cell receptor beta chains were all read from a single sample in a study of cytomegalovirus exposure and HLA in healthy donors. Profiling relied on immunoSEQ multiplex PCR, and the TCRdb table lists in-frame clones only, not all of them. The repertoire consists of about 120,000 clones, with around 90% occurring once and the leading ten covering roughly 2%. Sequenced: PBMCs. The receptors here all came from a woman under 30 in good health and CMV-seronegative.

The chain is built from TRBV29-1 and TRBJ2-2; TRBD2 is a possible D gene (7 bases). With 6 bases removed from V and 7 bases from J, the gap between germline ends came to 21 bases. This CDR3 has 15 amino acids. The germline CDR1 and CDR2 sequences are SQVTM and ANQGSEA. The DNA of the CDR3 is TGCAGCGTCACTTTGGGGGGGGCGCGTGACGGGGAGCTGTTTTTT. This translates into CSVTLGGARDGELFF.

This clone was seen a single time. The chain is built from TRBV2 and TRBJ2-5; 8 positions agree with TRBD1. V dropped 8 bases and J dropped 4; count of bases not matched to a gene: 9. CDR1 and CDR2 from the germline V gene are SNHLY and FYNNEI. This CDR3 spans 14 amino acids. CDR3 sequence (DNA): TGTGCCAGCCAACTACAGGGGGGAAGAGAGACCCAGTACTTC. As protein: CASQLQGGRETQYF.

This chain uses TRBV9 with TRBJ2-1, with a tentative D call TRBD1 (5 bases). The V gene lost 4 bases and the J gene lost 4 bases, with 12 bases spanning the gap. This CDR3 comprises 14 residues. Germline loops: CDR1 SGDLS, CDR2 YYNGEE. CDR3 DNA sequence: TGTGCCAGCAGCCCCAGGGTCTCTTACAATGAGCAGTTCTTC. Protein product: CASSPRVSYNEQFF.

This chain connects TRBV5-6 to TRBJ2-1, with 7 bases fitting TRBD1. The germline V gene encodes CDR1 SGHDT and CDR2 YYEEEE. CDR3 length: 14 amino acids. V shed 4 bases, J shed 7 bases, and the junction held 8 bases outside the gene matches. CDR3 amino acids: CASSHQTGVNEQFF. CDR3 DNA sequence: TGTGCCAGCAGCCACCAAACAGGGGTTAATGAGCAGTTCTTC.

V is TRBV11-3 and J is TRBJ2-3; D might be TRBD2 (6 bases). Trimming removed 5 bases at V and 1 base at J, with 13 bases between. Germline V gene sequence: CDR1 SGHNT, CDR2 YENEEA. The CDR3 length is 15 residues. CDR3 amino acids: CASSREYRGTDTQYF. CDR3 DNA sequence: TGTGCCAGCAGCCGGGAGTACCGGGGCACAGATACGCAGTATTTT.

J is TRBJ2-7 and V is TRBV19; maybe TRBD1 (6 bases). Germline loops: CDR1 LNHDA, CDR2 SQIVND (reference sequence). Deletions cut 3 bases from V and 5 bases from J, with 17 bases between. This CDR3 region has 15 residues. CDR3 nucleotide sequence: TGTGCCAGTAGTATGGGCCCAGGGGAGTCTAACGAGCAGTACTTC. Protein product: CASSMGPGESNEQYF.

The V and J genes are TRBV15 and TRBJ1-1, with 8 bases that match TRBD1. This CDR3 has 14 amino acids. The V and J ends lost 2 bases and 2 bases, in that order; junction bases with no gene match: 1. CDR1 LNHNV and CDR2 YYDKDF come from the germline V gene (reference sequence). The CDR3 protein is CATSRTGGNTEAFF. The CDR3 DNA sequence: TGTGCCACCAGCAGAACAGGGGGTAACACTGAAGCTTTCTTT.

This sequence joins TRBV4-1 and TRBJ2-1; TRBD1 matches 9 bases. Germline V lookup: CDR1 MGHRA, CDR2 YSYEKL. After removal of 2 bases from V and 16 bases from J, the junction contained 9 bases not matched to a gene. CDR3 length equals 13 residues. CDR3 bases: TGCGCCAGCAGCCAACCGGGACAGGGCAATAAATTCTTC. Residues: CASSQPGQGNKFF.

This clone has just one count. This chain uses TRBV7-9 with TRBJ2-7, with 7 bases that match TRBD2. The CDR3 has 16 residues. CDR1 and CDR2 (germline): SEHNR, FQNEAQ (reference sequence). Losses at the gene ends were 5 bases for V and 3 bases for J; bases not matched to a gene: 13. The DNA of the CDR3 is TGTGCCAGCAGCCAGCTCCGAGGGACTACCTACTACGAGCAGTACTTC. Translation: CASSQLRGTTYYEQYF. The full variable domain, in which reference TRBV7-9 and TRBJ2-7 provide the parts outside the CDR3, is DTGVSQNPRHKITKRGQNVTFRCDPISEHNRLYWYRQTLGQGPEFLTYFQNEAQLEKSRLLSDRFSAERPKGSFSTLEIQRTEQGDSAMYLCASSQLRGTTYYEQYFGPGTRLTVT.

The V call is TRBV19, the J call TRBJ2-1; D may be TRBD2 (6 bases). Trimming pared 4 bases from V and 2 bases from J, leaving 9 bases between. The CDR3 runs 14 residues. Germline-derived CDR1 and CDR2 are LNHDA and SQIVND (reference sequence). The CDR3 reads CASSTAGPYNEQFF. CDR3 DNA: TGTGCCAGTAGTACGGCGGGACCCTACAATGAGCAGTTCTTC.

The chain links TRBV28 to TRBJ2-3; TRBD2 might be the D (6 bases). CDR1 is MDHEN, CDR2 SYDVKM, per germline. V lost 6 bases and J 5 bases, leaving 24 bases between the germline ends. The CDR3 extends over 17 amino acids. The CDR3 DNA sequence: TGTGCCAGCAGCTTAATCCATCGAGGGGAGGTTGTAGATACGCAGTATTTT. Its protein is CASSLIHRGEVVDTQYF.

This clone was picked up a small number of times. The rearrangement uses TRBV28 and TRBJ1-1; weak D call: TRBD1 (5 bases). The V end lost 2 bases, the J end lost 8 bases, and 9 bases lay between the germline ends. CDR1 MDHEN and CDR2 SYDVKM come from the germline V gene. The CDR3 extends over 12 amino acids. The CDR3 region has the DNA TGTGCCAGCAGTTTAGGGACTTTAGAAGCTTTCTTT. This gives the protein CASSLGTLEAFF.

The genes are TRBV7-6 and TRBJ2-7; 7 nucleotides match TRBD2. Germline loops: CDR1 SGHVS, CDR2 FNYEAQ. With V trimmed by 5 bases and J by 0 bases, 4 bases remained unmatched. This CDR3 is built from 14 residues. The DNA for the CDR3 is TGTGCCAGCAGCGCCAGCGGGACCTCCTACGAGCAGTACTTC. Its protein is CASSASGTSYEQYF.

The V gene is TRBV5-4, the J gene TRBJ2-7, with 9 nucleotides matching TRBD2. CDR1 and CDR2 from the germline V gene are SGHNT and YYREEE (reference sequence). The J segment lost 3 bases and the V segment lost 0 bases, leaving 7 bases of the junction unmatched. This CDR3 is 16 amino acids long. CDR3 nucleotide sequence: TGTGCCAGCAGCTTGGCCCAGGGACTAGCTATCTACGAGCAGTACTTC. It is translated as CASSLAQGLAIYEQYF.

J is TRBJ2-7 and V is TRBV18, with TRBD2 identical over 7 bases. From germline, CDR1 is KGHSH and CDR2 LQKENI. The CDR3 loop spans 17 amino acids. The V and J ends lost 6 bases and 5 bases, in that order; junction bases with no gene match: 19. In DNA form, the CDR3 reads TGTGCCAGCTCTCCTGAACCTTACCGGGACTACAAGAACGAGCAGTACTTC. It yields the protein CASSPEPYRDYKNEQYF. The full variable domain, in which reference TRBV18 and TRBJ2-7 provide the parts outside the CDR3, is NAGVMQNPRHLVRRRGQEARLRCSPMKGHSHVYWYRQLPEEGLKFMVYLQKENIIDESGMPKERFSAEFPKEGPSILRIQQVVRGDSAAYFCASSPEPYRDYKNEQYFGPGTRLTVT.

The CDR3 here is CASSSPTLNTEAFF. The CDR3 DNA reads as TGTGCCAGCAGCTCGCCAACTCTGAACACTGAAGCTTTCTTT. The V call is TRBV13, the J call TRBJ1-1; D not resolved. V gave up 4 bases and J gave up 0 bases, with 9 bases separating them. The CDR3 consists of 14 residues. Germline V CDR1 and CDR2: PRHDT, FYEKMQ (reference sequence).

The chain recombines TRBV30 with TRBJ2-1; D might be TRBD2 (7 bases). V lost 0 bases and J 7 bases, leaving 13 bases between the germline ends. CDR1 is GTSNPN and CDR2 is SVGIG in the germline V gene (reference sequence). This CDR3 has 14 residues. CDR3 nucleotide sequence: TGTGCCTGGAGTGTAGGGGGGAGGGCGAATGAGCAGTTCTTC. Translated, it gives CAWSVGGRANEQFF.

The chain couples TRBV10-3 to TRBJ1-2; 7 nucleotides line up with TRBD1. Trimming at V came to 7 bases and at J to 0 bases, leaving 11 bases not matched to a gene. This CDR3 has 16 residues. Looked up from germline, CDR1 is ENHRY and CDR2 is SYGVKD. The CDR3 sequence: CAINPDRTLANYGYTF. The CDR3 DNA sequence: TGTGCCATCAACCCGGACAGGACCTTAGCTAACTATGGCTACACCTTC.

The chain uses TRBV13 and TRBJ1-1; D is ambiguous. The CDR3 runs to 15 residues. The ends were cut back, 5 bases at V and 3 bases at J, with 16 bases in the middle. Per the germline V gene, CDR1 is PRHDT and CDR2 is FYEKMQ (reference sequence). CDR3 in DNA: TGTGCCAGCAGCCGCGTACAGAGGGCTGACACTGAAGCTTTCTTT. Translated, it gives CASSRVQRADTEAFF.

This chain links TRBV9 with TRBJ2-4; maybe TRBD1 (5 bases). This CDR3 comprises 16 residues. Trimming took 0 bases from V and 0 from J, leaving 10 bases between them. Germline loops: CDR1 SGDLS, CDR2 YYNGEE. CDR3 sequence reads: CASSVEGLQAKNIQYF. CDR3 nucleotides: TGTGCCAGCAGCGTAGAGGGGTTGCAAGCCAAAAACATTCAGTACTTC.

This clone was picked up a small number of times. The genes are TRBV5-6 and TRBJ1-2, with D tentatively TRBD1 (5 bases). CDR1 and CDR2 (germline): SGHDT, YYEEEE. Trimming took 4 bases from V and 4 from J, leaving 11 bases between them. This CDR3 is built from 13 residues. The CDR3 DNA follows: TGTGCCAGCAGCCAGCGGGGCCTCTATGGCTACACCTTC. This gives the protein CASSQRGLYGYTF.

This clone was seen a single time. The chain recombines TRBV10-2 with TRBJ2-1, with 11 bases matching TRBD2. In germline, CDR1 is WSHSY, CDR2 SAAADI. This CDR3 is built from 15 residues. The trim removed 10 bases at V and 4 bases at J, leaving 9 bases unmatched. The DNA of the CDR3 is TGCGCCACCTCAGTACTAGCGGGAGCATACAATGAGCAGTTCTTC. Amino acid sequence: CATSVLAGAYNEQFF.